The present T cell receptor (beta chain) was sequenced within a study of CD8 T cells in ankylosing spondylitis. Study results and caveats: Peripheral blood held disease-linked clones only at relatively low frequency, and these were CD8+.

This clonotype occurred many times. Its antigen is still unknown. The ends lost 0 bases at V and 0 bases at J; junction bases unmatched: 15. Per the germline V gene, CDR1 is SGDLS and CDR2 is YYNGEE. The CDR3 spans 20 residues. TCRdb independently ran MiXCR on the 5' RACE reads; one entry per CDR3 protein. The sample shows 130,000 or so distinct CDR3 sequences, around 7% of them seen only once. The specimen sequenced was blood, either unsorted or a sorted T cell fraction (not recorded which). This chain connects TRBV9 to TRBJ2-1, with TRBD1 identical over 7 bases. The receptor comes from a male donor with ankylosing spondylitis or in good health (not recorded which). CDR3 in amino acids: CASSVGGPGQILFSYNEQFF. CDR3 nucleotides: TGTGCCAGCAGCGTAGGAGGCCCGGGACAGATCCTTTTCTCCTACAATGAGCAGTTCTTC.